These 30 T cell receptor beta chains share one sample of origin, sequenced in a study of radiotherapy plus CTLA-4 blockade in lung cancer. The method was immunoSEQ multiplex PCR; TCRdb's version includes in-frame clones alone and lacks a portion of them. The sample includes 48,000 or so clones, roughly 81% of them seen just once. The sequencing used peripheral blood, collected from a patient treated with radiotherapy plus ipilimumab. Receptors were obtained from a human donor with non-small cell lung cancer whose response to radiotherapy plus ipilimumab could not be evaluated.

The genes are TRBV7-2 and TRBJ2-4, with 8 bases fitting TRBD1. The CDR3 runs to 13 residues. Germline loops: CDR1 SGHTA, CDR2 FQGNSA. Trimming cost V 4 bases and J 6 bases; bases outside gene matches: 2. CDR3 bases: TGTGCCAGCAGCTACGACAGGGGAAACATTCAGTACTTC. This encodes CASSYDRGNIQYF. The full variable domain, with the rest looked up from reference TRBV7-2 and TRBJ2-4, is GAGVSQSPSNKVTEKGKDVELRCDPISGHTALYWYRQSLGQGLEFLIYFQGNSAPDKSGLPSDRFSAERTGGSVSTLTIQRTQQEDSAVYLCASSYDRGNIQYFGAGTRLSVL.

This chain joins TRBV7-8 and TRBJ2-1; TRBD2 matches at 8 bases. CDR1 and CDR2 from the germline V gene are SGHVS and FQNEAQ. V lost 1 base to trimming and J lost 0 bases; unmatched junction nucleotides: 11. The CDR3 is 19 amino acids. The CDR3 region is CASSLVRLAGMSSYNEQFF. As DNA, the CDR3 is TGTGCCAGCAGCTTAGTCCGGCTAGCGGGCATGAGCTCCTACAATGAGCAGTTCTTC.

The rearrangement uses TRBV7-9 and TRBJ2-1, with 11 bases identical to TRBD2. CDR3 size: 16 residues. Unmatched junction bases numbered 5, after V lost 5 bases and J lost 2 bases. CDR1 is SEHNR, CDR2 FQNEAQ, per germline (reference sequence). CDR3 coding DNA: TGTGCCAGCAGCGGGACTAGCGGTAAAACCTACAATGAGCAGTTCTTC. Protein product: CASSGTSGKTYNEQFF.

This chain links TRBV28 with TRBJ2-5; 7 bases match TRBD1. Germline V gives CDR1 MDHEN, CDR2 SYDVKM. V shed 3 bases and J 5 bases; nucleotides not matched to a gene: 9. The CDR3 extends over 15 amino acids. The DNA of the CDR3 is TGTGCCAGCAGTTTTCAGGCAGGGGGTGAGGAGACCCAGTACTTC. Encoded protein: CASSFQAGGEETQYF.

V and J are TRBV10-1 and TRBJ1-4; 9 bases line up with TRBD1. The CDR3 has 18 amino acids. The germline V gene has CDR1 WNHNN and CDR2 SYGVQD (reference sequence). V was pared by 6 bases and J by 5 bases, with 16 bases of the junction left unmatched. The CDR3 sequence: CASRETRQGGKPNEKLFF. The CDR3 region has the DNA TGCGCCAGCAGGGAGACCCGACAGGGGGGGAAGCCGAATGAAAAACTGTTTTTT.

This chain uses TRBV11-2 with TRBJ2-3; D possibly corresponds to TRBD1 (6 bases). V was shortened by 5 bases and J by 7 bases, with 10 bases between the two germline ends. The V gene's germline CDR1 is SGHAT and CDR2 FQNNGV. This CDR3 region has 12 residues. The CDR3 coding sequence is TGTGCCAGCAGCGTACAGGGAAATACGCAGTATTTT. It is translated as CASSVQGNTQYF.

The genes are TRBV29-1 and TRBJ1-1; D possibly corresponds to TRBD1 (6 bases). CDR3 size: 13 residues. Germline lookup yields CDR1 SQVTM and CDR2 ANQGSEA. The germline V and J ends were trimmed by 3 bases and 4 bases, with 12 bases remaining between them. Here the CDR3 reads CSVERGPSTEAFF. DNA of the CDR3: TGCAGCGTTGAGCGGGGGCCCTCCACTGAAGCTTTCTTT.

The V and J genes are TRBV18 and TRBJ2-2, with D perhaps TRBD1 (6 bases). From germline, CDR1 is KGHSH and CDR2 LQKENI. This CDR3 is built from 15 residues. V lost 4 bases and J 2 bases, leaving 11 bases between the germline ends. CDR3 in amino acids: CASSRGQTNTGELFF. The CDR3 DNA sequence: TGTGCCAGCTCACGTGGACAGACCAACACCGGGGAGCTGTTTTTT. Full variable domain (remainder filled in from reference TRBV18 and TRBJ2-2): NAGVMQNPRHLVRRRGQEARLRCSPMKGHSHVYWYRQLPEEGLKFMVYLQKENIIDESGMPKERFSAEFPKEGPSILRIQQVVRGDSAAYFCASSRGQTNTGELFFGEGSRLTVL.

With regard to this clone: Compared with germline, one end of the junction differs, possibly owing to a read error. This chain uses TRBV6-5 with TRBJ1-1, with D unresolved. The CDR3 loop spans 14 amino acids. Germline lookup yields CDR1 MNHEY and CDR2 SVGAGI. In nucleotides, the CDR3 is TGTGCCACCAGTAAACCTTATTCGGTCACTGAAGCTTTCTTT. Amino acid sequence: CATSKPYSVTEAFF.

This chain connects TRBV7-2 to TRBJ2-7; 11 nucleotides line up with TRBD1. The CDR3 has 15 amino acids. The ends lost 1 base at V and 6 bases at J; junction bases unmatched: 5. Germline-derived CDR1 and CDR2 are SGHTA and FQGNSA. The CDR3 DNA reads as TGTGCCAGCAGCTTAGGCGGGACAGGGGGTTCCGAGCAGTACTTC. As protein: CASSLGGTGGSEQYF.

This chain links TRBV19 with TRBJ1-5; D is uncertain. The CDR3 contains 17 residues. The V gene's germline CDR1 is LNHDA and CDR2 SQIVND (reference sequence). The V gene lost 3 bases and the J gene lost 5 bases, with 20 bases spanning the gap. The CDR3 coding sequence is TGTGCCAGTAGTATTCTTCGTCTTCGGGGTAAGGATCAGCCCCAGCATTTT. This translates into CASSILRLRGKDQPQHF. Supplemented by reference TRBV19 and TRBJ1-5, the full variable domain reads DGGITQSPKYLFRKEGQNVTLSCEQNLNHDAMYWYRQDPGQGLRLIYYSQIVNDFQKGDIAEGYSVSREKKESFPLTVTSAQKNPTAFYLCASSILRLRGKDQPQHFGDGTRLSIL.

This chain uses TRBV7-9 with TRBJ1-5; TRBD1 is a possible D gene (6 bases). CDR1 is SEHNR, CDR2 FQNEAQ, per germline (reference sequence). V was cut by 5 bases and J by 3 bases, with 11 bases left in between. The CDR3 sequence is 14 residues long. CDR3 sequence: CASSQTGDNQPQHF. Written as DNA, the CDR3 is TGTGCCAGCAGCCAGACAGGAGACAATCAGCCCCAGCATTTT.

This chain connects TRBV10-3 to TRBJ1-2; 9 nucleotides align to TRBD1. The V segment lost 5 bases and the J segment 2 bases; nucleotides outside the gene matches: 9. Germline CDR1 ENHRY, CDR2 SYGVKD. The CDR3 is made up of 16 amino acids. The CDR3 nucleotides are TGTGCCATCAGTTTAGTCCCGGGACAGGGAAACTATGGCTACACCTTC. Amino acids: CAISLVPGQGNYGYTF.

The chain links TRBV4-1 to TRBJ1-1; 10 nucleotides line up with TRBD1. V was pared by 1 base and J by 3 bases, with 5 bases of the junction left unmatched. This CDR3 has 16 residues. Per the germline V gene, CDR1 is MGHRA and CDR2 is YSYEKL. For the CDR3, the DNA is TGCGCCAGCAGCCAAGTCGGGGACAGGGGCTACACTGAAGCTTTCTTT. Residues: CASSQVGDRGYTEAFF.

The chain is built from TRBV4-1 and TRBJ2-5, with D perhaps matching TRBD2 (5 bases). Germline V lookup: CDR1 MGHRA, CDR2 YSYEKL. V lost 0 bases, J lost 7 bases, and 15 bases lay in between. The CDR3 loop spans 15 amino acids. In DNA, the CDR3 is TGCGCCAGCAGCCAAGACGAGGGCAGCGGACGGACCCAGTACTTC. Translation gives CASSQDEGSGRTQYF.

This rearrangement joins TRBV5-4 to TRBJ1-1, with unresolved D. V gave up 3 bases and J gave up 1 base, with 7 bases separating them. CDR1 and CDR2 from the germline V gene are SGHNT and YYREEE (reference sequence). The CDR3 is made up of 13 amino acids. CDR3 region: CASSSPGNTEAFF. The CDR3 nucleotides are TGTGCCAGCAGCTCCCCGGGGAACACTGAAGCTTTCTTT.

This chain connects TRBV5-4 to TRBJ2-3, with D perhaps TRBD1 (6 bases). The germline V and J ends were trimmed by 2 bases and 0 bases, with 25 bases remaining between them. The CDR3 contains 20 residues. CDR1 is SGHNT and CDR2 is YYREEE in the germline V gene (reference sequence). The CDR3: CASSLFSWTATRLSTDTQYF. CDR3 sequence (DNA): TGTGCCAGCAGCTTATTTAGCTGGACAGCCACTCGACTGAGCACAGATACGCAGTATTTT.

The V call is TRBV14, the J call TRBJ1-2; 7 nucleotides agree with TRBD1. Germline V lookup: CDR1 SGHDN, CDR2 FVKESK. CDR3 length: 14 amino acids. Trimming cost V 3 bases and J 3 bases; bases outside gene matches: 4. CDR3 residues: CASSHQGDDYGYTF. The CDR3 nucleotides read TGTGCCAGCAGCCATCAGGGGGATGACTATGGCTACACCTTC.

The chain employs TRBV19 and TRBJ2-6, with D uncertain. V was pared by 2 bases and J by 0 bases, with 5 bases between. Germline assignment: CDR1 LNHDA and CDR2 SQIVND (reference sequence). The CDR3 sequence is 15 residues long. The CDR3 nucleotides are TGTGCCAGTAGTATACAGAACTCTGGGGCCAACGTCCTGACTTTC. Its protein is CASSIQNSGANVLTF. Full variable domain (outside the CDR3, taken from reference TRBV19 and TRBJ2-6): DGGITQSPKYLFRKEGQNVTLSCEQNLNHDAMYWYRQDPGQGLRLIYYSQIVNDFQKGDIAEGYSVSREKKESFPLTVTSAQKNPTAFYLCASSIQNSGANVLTFGAGSRLTVL.

This clone was recorded a few times. The rearrangement links TRBV9 to TRBJ1-3, with 11 bases that match TRBD1. CDR1 is SGDLS, CDR2 YYNGEE, per germline. The CDR3 contains 14 residues. Trimming at V came to 2 bases and at J to 10 bases, leaving 5 bases not matched to a gene. The CDR3 DNA is TGTGCCAGCAGCGTGGGACAGGGGGTCGGGACCATATATTTT. Encoded protein: CASSVGQGVGTIYF.

The V and J genes are TRBV30 and TRBJ2-5; D is perhaps TRBD2 (6 bases). The closer fit of TRBJ2-7 to the DNA end suggests the J call may be wrong. Germline-derived CDR1 and CDR2 are GTSNPN and SVGIG (reference sequence). This CDR3 has 17 amino acids. CDR3 region: CAWSPPNAGWLWYEQYF. As DNA, the CDR3 is TGTGCCTGGAGTCCCCCCAACGCGGGATGGTTGTGGTACGAGCAGTACTTC.

This clone appeared once. The genes are TRBV7-9 and TRBJ2-7; D might be TRBD2 (5 bases). This CDR3 has 13 amino acids. Germline CDR1 is SEHNR and CDR2 is FQNEAQ (reference sequence). The V end lost 1 base, the J end lost 4 bases, and 8 bases lay between the germline ends. The CDR3 protein is CASSLGRGYEQYF. The CDR3 region has the DNA TGTGCCAGCAGCTTAGGGCGAGGGTACGAGCAGTACTTC.

This chain joins TRBV7-9 and TRBJ2-1; no definite D call. The V end was cut by 2 bases, the J end by 1 base, with 12 bases between. From germline, CDR1 is SEHNR and CDR2 FQNEAQ (reference sequence). The CDR3 loop spans 16 amino acids. The CDR3 here is CASSLISADSYNEQFF. CDR3 nucleotide sequence: TGTGCCAGCAGCTTAATCTCGGCGGATTCCTACAATGAGCAGTTCTTC.

The rearrangement uses TRBV12-2 and TRBJ2-7; no check of the table's D call, TRBD1, against the DNA was made. TRBV12-2 corresponds to a pseudogene. The CDR3 has 16 residues. Here the CDR3 DNA reads TGTGCAAGTCGCTTAGCGCTTTTGCAGGGCTTGGGGGAGCAGTACTTC. It translates to CASRLALLQGLGEQYF.

The V gene is TRBV11-2, the J gene TRBJ2-3, with a possible D match to TRBD2 (5 bases). Germline lookup yields CDR1 SGHAT and CDR2 FQNNGV. There are 16 residues in the CDR3. Trimming pared 2 bases from V and 3 bases from J, leaving 15 bases between. The CDR3 nucleotides read TGTGCCAGCAGCTTACGCGCGGGCCCGGGAACAGATACGCAGTATTTT. Protein sequence: CASSLRAGPGTDTQYF. The full variable domain, completed using reference TRBV11-2 and TRBJ2-3, is EAGVAQSPRYKIIEKRQSVAFWCNPISGHATLYWYQQILGQGPKLLIQFQNNGVVDDSQLPKDRFSAERLKGVDSTLKIQPAKLEDSAVYLCASSLRAGPGTDTQYFGPGTRLTVL.

Only one count was recorded for this clone. V and J are TRBV30 and TRBJ2-7; D is unclear. Germline values: CDR1 GTSNPN, CDR2 SVGIG (reference sequence). The CDR3 covers 13 residues. Trimming cost V 3 bases and J 0 bases, with 9 bases left between them. The CDR3 sequence: CAWSPPVSYEQYF. The CDR3 coding sequence is TGTGCCTGGAGCCCCCCAGTCTCCTACGAGCAGTACTTC.

V and J are TRBV27 and TRBJ2-7, with TRBD1 identical over 8 bases. This CDR3 contains 14 residues. Germline trimming cut 4 bases from V and 3 bases from J; bases unmatched to any gene: 5. The V gene's germline CDR1 is MNHEY and CDR2 SMNVEV (reference sequence). The CDR3 sequence: CASSSYGQGYEQYF. The CDR3 DNA reads as TGTGCCAGCAGTTCATACGGACAGGGCTACGAGCAGTACTTC.

The chain uses TRBV4-2 and TRBJ1-5; 8 bases line up with TRBD1. The V gene's germline CDR1 is LGHNA and CDR2 YNFKEQ. This CDR3 is built from 17 residues. V lost 0 bases, J lost 4 bases, and 8 bases stayed unmatched. The chain's CDR3 is CASSQDSGQGANQPQHF. The CDR3 region has the DNA TGTGCCAGCAGCCAAGATTCGGGGCAGGGGGCAAATCAGCCCCAGCATTTT.

CDR3 region: CASTSSGYGYTF. Written as DNA, the CDR3 is TGTGCCAGCACTTCTTCGGGGTATGGCTACACCTTC. The chain joins TRBV2 to TRBJ1-2, with D hard to call. CDR3 size: 12 residues. V was trimmed by 7 bases and J by 5 bases, leaving 11 bases between them. Per germline, CDR1 SNHLY and CDR2 FYNNEI.

This chain connects TRBV2 to TRBJ1-4, with a tentative D call TRBD1 (6 bases). This CDR3 comprises 12 residues. Trimming cost V 11 bases and J 6 bases, with 13 bases left between them. CDR1 and CDR2 (germline): SNHLY, FYNNEI. The CDR3 sequence: CAGNRQDEKLFF. The CDR3 DNA reads TGTGCCGGAAACAGACAGGATGAAAAACTGTTTTTT.